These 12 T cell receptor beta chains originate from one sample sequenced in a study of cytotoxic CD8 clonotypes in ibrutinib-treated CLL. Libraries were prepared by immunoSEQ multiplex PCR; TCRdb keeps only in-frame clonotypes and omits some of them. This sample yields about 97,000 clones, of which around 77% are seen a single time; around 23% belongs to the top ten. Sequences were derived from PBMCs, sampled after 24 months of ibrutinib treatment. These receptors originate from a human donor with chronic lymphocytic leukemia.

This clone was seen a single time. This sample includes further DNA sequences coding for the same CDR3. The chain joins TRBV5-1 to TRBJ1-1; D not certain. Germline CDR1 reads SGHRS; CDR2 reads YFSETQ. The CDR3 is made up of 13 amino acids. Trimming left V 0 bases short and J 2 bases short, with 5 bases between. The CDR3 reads CASSLGGNTEAFF. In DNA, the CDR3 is TGCGCCAGCAGCTTGGGGGGTAACACTGAAGCTTTCTTT.

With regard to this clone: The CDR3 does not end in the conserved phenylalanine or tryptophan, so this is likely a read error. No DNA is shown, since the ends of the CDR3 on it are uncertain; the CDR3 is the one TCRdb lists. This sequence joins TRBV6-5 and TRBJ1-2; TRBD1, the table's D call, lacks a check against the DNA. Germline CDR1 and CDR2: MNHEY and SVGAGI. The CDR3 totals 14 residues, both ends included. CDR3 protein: CASSYSSPNDRAVL.

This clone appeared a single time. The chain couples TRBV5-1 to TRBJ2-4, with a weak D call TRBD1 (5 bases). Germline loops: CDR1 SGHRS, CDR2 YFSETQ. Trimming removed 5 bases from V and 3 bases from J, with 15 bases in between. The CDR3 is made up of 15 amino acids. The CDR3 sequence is CASRQAGTSKNIQYF. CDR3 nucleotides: TGCGCCAGCAGACAGGCTGGCACGAGCAAAAACATTCAGTACTTC.

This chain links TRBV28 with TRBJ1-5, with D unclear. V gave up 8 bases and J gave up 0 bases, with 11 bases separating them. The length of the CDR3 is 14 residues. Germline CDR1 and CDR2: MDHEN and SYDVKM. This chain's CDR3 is CASVVAGSNQPQHF. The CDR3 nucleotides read TGTGCCAGCGTCGTGGCGGGTAGCAATCAGCCCCAGCATTTT.

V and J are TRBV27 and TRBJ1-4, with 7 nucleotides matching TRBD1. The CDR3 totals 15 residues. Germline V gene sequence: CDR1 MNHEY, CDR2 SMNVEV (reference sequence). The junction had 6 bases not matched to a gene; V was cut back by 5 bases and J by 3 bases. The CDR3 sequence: CASSRYGTANEKLFF. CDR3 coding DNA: TGTGCCAGCAGTAGATACGGGACAGCTAATGAAAAACTGTTTTTT.

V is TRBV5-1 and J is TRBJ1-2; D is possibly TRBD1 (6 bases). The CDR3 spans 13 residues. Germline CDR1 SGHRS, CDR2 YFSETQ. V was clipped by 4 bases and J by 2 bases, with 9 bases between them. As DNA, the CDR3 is TGCGCCAGCAGCCCCACAGGGAACTATGGCTACACCTTC. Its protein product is CASSPTGNYGYTF.

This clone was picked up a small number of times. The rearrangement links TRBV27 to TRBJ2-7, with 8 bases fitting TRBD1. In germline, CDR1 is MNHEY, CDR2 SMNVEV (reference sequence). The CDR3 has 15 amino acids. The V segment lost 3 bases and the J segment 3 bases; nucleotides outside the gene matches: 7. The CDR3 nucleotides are TGTGCCAGCAGTTTGACCGGGACAGGCTTCTACGAGCAGTACTTC. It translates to CASSLTGTGFYEQYF.

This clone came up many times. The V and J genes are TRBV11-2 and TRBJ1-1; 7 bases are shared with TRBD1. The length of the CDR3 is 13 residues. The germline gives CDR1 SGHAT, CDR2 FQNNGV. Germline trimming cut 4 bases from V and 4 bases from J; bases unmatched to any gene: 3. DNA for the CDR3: TGTGCCAGCAGCTCGGGACAGACCACTGAAGCTTTCTTT. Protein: CASSSGQTTEAFF.

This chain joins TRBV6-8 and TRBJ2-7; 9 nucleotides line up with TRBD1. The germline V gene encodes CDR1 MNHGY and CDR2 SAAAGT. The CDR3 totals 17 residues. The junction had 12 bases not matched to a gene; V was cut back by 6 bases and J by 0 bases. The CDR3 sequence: CASRPRPWDRASYEQYF. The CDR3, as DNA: TGTGCCAGCAGACCGCGCCCGTGGGACAGGGCCTCCTACGAGCAGTACTTC.

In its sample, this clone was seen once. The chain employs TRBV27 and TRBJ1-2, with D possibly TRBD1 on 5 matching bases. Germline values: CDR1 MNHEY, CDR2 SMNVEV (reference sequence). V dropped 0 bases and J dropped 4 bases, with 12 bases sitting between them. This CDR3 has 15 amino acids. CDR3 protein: CASSLSRDGGYGYTF. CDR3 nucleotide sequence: TGTGCCAGCAGTTTATCAAGGGATGGGGGCTATGGCTACACCTTC.

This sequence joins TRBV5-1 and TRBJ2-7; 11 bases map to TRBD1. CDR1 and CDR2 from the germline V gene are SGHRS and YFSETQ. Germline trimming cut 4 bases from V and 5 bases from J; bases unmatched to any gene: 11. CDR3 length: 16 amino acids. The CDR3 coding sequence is TGCGCCAGCAGCCCAAGGCGGACAGGGGGCTTAGACGAGCAGTACTTC. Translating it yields CASSPRRTGGLDEQYF.

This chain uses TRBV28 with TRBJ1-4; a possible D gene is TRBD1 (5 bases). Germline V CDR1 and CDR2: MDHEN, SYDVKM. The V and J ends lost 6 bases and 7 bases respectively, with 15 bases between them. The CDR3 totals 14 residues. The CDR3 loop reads CASSPPVGPEKLFF. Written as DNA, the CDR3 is TGTGCCAGCAGCCCACCAGTGGGGCCTGAAAAACTGTTTTTT.